This T cell receptor beta chain emerged from a study of breast tumors, draining lymph nodes, adjacent tissues. Study-wide points: Tumor T cell lymph node origin was a supported hypothesis, not proven. Findings are consistent with lymph node origin and intratumoral expansion of most tumor T cells. Tumor TCR diversity was below lymph nodes but above nontumor tissue. Luminal-like breast cancer showed significantly higher tumor–nontumor repertoire similarity than basal-like.

TCRdb re-derived calls from the multiplex PCR reads in MiXCR, one entry per CDR3 protein. The profile shows approximately 300,000 distinct CDR3 sequences, roughly 31% of them singletons. With 6 bases removed from V and 5 bases from J, the gap between germline ends came to 13 bases. The CDR3 has 13 amino acids. The germline CDR1 and CDR2 sequences are SEHNR and FQNEAQ (reference sequence). A few counts support this clonotype. Its antigen is unknown. The lymph nodes were axillary draining lymph nodes from breast cancer patients. The chain is built from TRBV7-9 and TRBJ1-1; D not certain. This receptor was taken from a female donor with breast cancer. Some clones in this sample may be carry-over from other donors' samples. The sample comprised axillary lymph node tissue. CDR3 amino acids: CASRGRRGTEAFF. The CDR3 DNA follows: TGTGCCAGCAGAGGACGCAGAGGGACTGAAGCTTTCTTT. The variable domain in full, with the rest retrieved from reference TRBV7-9 and TRBJ1-1, is DTGVSQNPRHKITKRGQNVTFRCDPISEHNRLYWYRQTLGQGPEFLTYFQNEAQLEKSRLLSDRFSAERPKGSFSTLEIQRTEQGDSAMYLCASRGRRGTEAFFGQGTRLTVV.